These 18 T cell receptor beta chains came from one sample sequenced in a study of blood T cell repertoires in COVID-19. The assay was immunoSEQ multiplex PCR, and TCRdb's table has in-frame clones only and misses some. The profile covers a few hundred thousand clones, with around 87% appearing a single time and about 1.9% taken by the ten largest. The sample comprised PBMCs or T cells enriched from blood (not recorded which). The receptors were sampled from a man in his forties in a cohort exposed to, infected with or recovered from COVID-19 (not recorded which).

Concerning this clone itself: This CDR3 is also generated by other DNA sequences in the sample. The V call is TRBV6-5, the J call TRBJ2-7; D uncertain. CDR1 is MNHEY, CDR2 SVGAGI, per germline. V lost 0 bases, J lost 1 base, and 4 bases lay in between. This CDR3 spans 13 amino acids. As DNA, the CDR3 is TGTGCCAGCAGTTACTCTCGGTCCTACGAGCAGTACTTC. Protein sequence: CASSYSRSYEQYF.

V gene TRBV9 combines with J gene TRBJ2-3; no firm D call. V dropped 0 bases and J dropped 0 bases, with 8 bases sitting between them. This CDR3 spans 15 amino acids. Germline V gene data show CDR1 as SGDLS and CDR2 as YYNGEE. The CDR3 sequence is CASSVEQQSTDTQYF. The CDR3 region has the DNA TGTGCCAGCAGCGTAGAACAGCAAAGCACAGATACGCAGTATTTT.

The count of this clone is one. The genes are TRBV7-8 and TRBJ1-3; 9 nucleotides match TRBD1. This CDR3 region has 17 residues. V was pared by 2 bases and J by 2 bases, with 7 bases of the junction left unmatched. The germline V gene has CDR1 SGHVS and CDR2 FQNEAQ. DNA of the CDR3: TGTGCCAGCAGCTTACCACCGGGACAGGGAACTGGAAACACCATATATTTT. It codes for CASSLPPGQGTGNTIYF.

The chain uses TRBV28 and TRBJ1-1; a weak D match, TRBD1 (5 bases). Trimming pared 7 bases from V and 1 base from J, leaving 7 bases between. CDR3 length: 12 amino acids. Looked up from germline, CDR1 is MDHEN and CDR2 is SYDVKM. The CDR3 sequence: CASIGGNTEAFF. CDR3 coding DNA: TGTGCCAGCATCGGGGGGAACACTGAAGCTTTCTTT.

The gene calls are TRBV6-5 and TRBJ2-3; D gene ambiguous. CDR3 length equals 15 residues. The V end lost 0 bases, the J end lost 5 bases, and 12 bases lay between the germline ends. Germline CDR1 reads MNHEY; CDR2 reads SVGAGI. In nucleotides, the CDR3 is TGTGCCAGCAGTTACTCTCCTTTAAGAGGAGATACGCAGTATTTT. The encoded protein is CASSYSPLRGDTQYF.

The V and J genes are TRBV5-1 and TRBJ1-4, with D possibly TRBD1 on 5 matching bases. Trimming left V 3 bases short and J 7 bases short, with 16 bases between. The germline CDR1 and CDR2 sequences are SGHRS and YFSETQ. The CDR3 loop spans 15 amino acids. The CDR3 loop is CASSSAAGEGEKLFF. CDR3 bases: TGCGCCAGCAGCTCCGCAGCGGGGGAGGGTGAAAAACTGTTTTTT.

The chain employs TRBV7-9 and TRBJ1-4; no firm D call. Trimming removed 3 bases from V and 7 bases from J, with 12 bases in between. This CDR3 comprises 14 residues. Per the germline V gene, CDR1 is SEHNR and CDR2 is FQNEAQ (reference sequence). CDR3 coding DNA: TGTGCCAGCAGCTTTAGGGCCCGGGGTGAAAAACTGTTTTTT. Translation gives CASSFRARGEKLFF.

The CDR3 coding sequence is TGCGCCAGCAGTCTGATATTGCAGGGATTGACTGAAGCTTTCTTT. Protein product: CASSLILQGLTEAFF. This chain links TRBV4-1 with TRBJ1-1; possibly TRBD1 for D (5 bases). CDR3 length equals 15 residues. With 6 bases removed from V and 5 bases from J, the gap between germline ends came to 19 bases. Germline loops: CDR1 MGHRA, CDR2 YSYEKL.

The chain has TRBV29-1 and TRBJ2-2; 7 nucleotides line up with TRBD1. This CDR3 region has 15 residues. CDR1 SQVTM and CDR2 ANQGSEA come from the germline V gene. The V and J ends lost 0 bases and 4 bases, in that order; junction bases with no gene match: 5. CDR3 bases: TGCAGCGTTGAAGATCGACAGGGAGTCACCGGGGAGCTGTTTTTT. Its protein is CSVEDRQGVTGELFF.

V gene TRBV4-1 combines with J gene TRBJ2-3; possible D gene TRBD1, 6 bases. Trimming left V 0 bases short and J 5 bases short, with 15 bases between. CDR1 is MGHRA and CDR2 is YSYEKL in the germline V gene. The CDR3 is made up of 16 amino acids. CDR3 nucleotide sequence: TGCGCCAGCAGCCAAGATCCAGGGGCGGTAAAAGATACGCAGTATTTT. It codes for CASSQDPGAVKDTQYF.

The chain carries TRBV7-9 and TRBJ1-6; D perhaps matches TRBD1 (5 bases). The V and J ends lost 3 bases and 10 bases respectively, with 13 bases between them. The CDR3 has 14 residues. Germline V gene data show CDR1 as SEHNR and CDR2 as FQNEAQ (reference sequence). In DNA form, the CDR3 reads TGTGCCAGCAGCTTCCCAGGGTCCGGGTCACCCCTCCACTTT. It codes for CASSFPGSGSPLHF.

This clone has only a few counts. Additional DNA sequences in this sample encode the identical CDR3. This chain uses TRBV28 with TRBJ1-5; D gene unclear. The CDR3 sequence is 12 residues long. V lost 2 bases to trimming and J lost 7 bases, with 6 bases between them. Germline lookup yields CDR1 MDHEN and CDR2 SYDVKM. Written as DNA, the CDR3 is TGTGCCAGCAGTTTAAGAGGGCAGCCCCAGCATTTT. This translates into CASSLRGQPQHF.

The CDR3, as DNA: TGTGCCAGCAGACCGGGACAGGGAGTCGGCGAGCAGTACTTC. As protein: CASRPGQGVGEQYF. J is TRBJ2-7 and V is TRBV27; the match to TRBD1 covers 9 bases. V dropped 6 bases and J dropped 6; count of bases not matched to a gene: 9. The CDR3 contains 14 residues. Germline V gene lookup returns CDR1 MNHEY and CDR2 SMNVEV (reference sequence).

J is TRBJ1-4 and V is TRBV11-2; D gene unclear. Germline lookup yields CDR1 SGHAT and CDR2 FQNNGV. The CDR3 runs to 14 residues. V lost 1 base, J lost 8 bases, and 11 bases lay in between. In DNA form, the CDR3 reads TGTGCCAGCAGCTTAGGGGAGTTTGGGGAAAAACTGTTTTTT. This encodes CASSLGEFGEKLFF. The variable domain in full, completed from reference TRBV11-2 and TRBJ1-4, reads EAGVAQSPRYKIIEKRQSVAFWCNPISGHATLYWYQQILGQGPKLLIQFQNNGVVDDSQLPKDRFSAERLKGVDSTLKIQPAKLEDSAVYLCASSLGEFGEKLFFGSGTQLSVL.

The rearrangement uses TRBV29-1 and TRBJ1-5; TRBD1 might be the D (5 bases). CDR1 and CDR2 from the germline V gene are SQVTM and ANQGSEA. There are 12 residues in the CDR3. The V gene lost 4 bases and the J gene lost 7 bases, with 11 bases spanning the gap. The CDR3 loop reads CSVVAGSQPQHF. The CDR3 DNA reads as TGCAGCGTTGTCGCAGGGTCCCAGCCCCAGCATTTT.

The rearrangement uses TRBV5-6 and TRBJ1-1; 7 nucleotides agree with TRBD1. The CDR3 spans 14 residues. The V segment lost 3 bases and the J segment 11 bases; nucleotides outside the gene matches: 13. Germline CDR1 SGHDT, CDR2 YYEEEE. The CDR3 coding sequence is TGTGCCAGCAGCTCCAGGGGGGTGGTGAATCGCGCTTTCTTT. Translating it yields CASSSRGVVNRAFF.

The chain couples TRBV6-2 or TRBV6-3 to TRBJ2-1; 9 nucleotides match TRBD1. Germline V gene data show CDR1 as MNHEY and CDR2 as SVGEGT. V shed 2 bases and J 0 bases; nucleotides not matched to a gene: 8. The CDR3 is 18 residues long. This CDR3 reads CASSYPLGQGSSYNEQFF. As DNA, the CDR3 is TGTGCCAGCAGTTACCCTTTAGGACAGGGGAGCTCCTACAATGAGCAGTTCTTC.

This clone was observed a single time. This chain uses TRBV19 with TRBJ1-6; 8 nucleotides line up with TRBD1. The V gene end was trimmed by 4 bases and the J gene end by 0 bases; junction bases not matched to a gene: 11. Germline V gene data show CDR1 as LNHDA and CDR2 as SQIVND (reference sequence). The CDR3 contains 19 residues. As DNA, the CDR3 is TGTGCCAGTAGTACCGAACTCGACAGGGGATTCTCCTATAATTCACCCCTCCACTTT. Its protein product is CASSTELDRGFSYNSPLHF. The full variable domain, its missing parts supplied by reference TRBV19 and TRBJ1-6, is DGGITQSPKYLFRKEGQNVTLSCEQNLNHDAMYWYRQDPGQGLRLIYYSQIVNDFQKGDIAEGYSVSREKKESFPLTVTSAQKNPTAFYLCASSTELDRGFSYNSPLHFGNGTRLTVT.